The 10 T cell receptor beta chains below all came from one sample that was sequenced in a study of T cells in Graves' hyperthyroidism and ophthalmopathy (dated 2019 in TCRdb). Library creation used multiplex PCR. For sequencing, an Illumina HiSeq 2000 was employed. The TCR beta CDR3 regions were amplified from RNA transcripts. The TCR CDR3 was subjected to a first round of RT-PCR using the HTBI primer set and the Qiagen OneStep RT-PCR kit. TCRdb passed the public sequencing reads through fastp at Q25 and MiXCR, retaining productive beta sequences. Under each unique CDR3 protein, matching rows form one entry showing the most common genes and DNA. For this sample the table gives approximately 700,000 distinct CDR3 sequences, of which about 45% were detected only once. The ten largest clonotypes hold less than 8.5% of the sample. Source material: peripheral blood or thyroid tissue (not recorded which). These receptors came from an adult man with Graves' disease, either hyperthyroidism or ophthalmopathy (not recorded which).

The chain carries TRBV10-3 and TRBJ2-7; 10 bases map to TRBD1. This CDR3 comprises 16 residues. The junction had 9 bases not matched to a gene; V was cut back by 2 bases and J by 5 bases. Looked up from germline, CDR1 is ENHRY and CDR2 is SYGVKD. The chain's CDR3 is CAISELPGQGIDEQYF. CDR3 DNA sequence: TGTGCCATCAGTGAGCTTCCGGGACAGGGGATCGACGAGCAGTACTTC.

This chain joins TRBV3-1 and TRBJ2-7; D gene unclear. This CDR3 comprises 14 residues. Trimming left V 2 bases short and J 2 bases short, with 10 bases between. The V gene's germline CDR1 is LGHDT and CDR2 YNNKEL (reference sequence). In DNA, the CDR3 is TGTGCCAGCAGCCAACCTGGACGGCCCTACGAGCAGTACTTC. Translating gives CASSQPGRPYEQYF.

A single count supports this clonotype. One end of the junction is discordant with germline, which a read error may explain. The chain uses TRBV7-9 and TRBJ2-5; D remains ambiguous. CDR1 and CDR2 from the germline V gene are SEHNR and FQNEAQ (reference sequence). The CDR3 length is 8 residues. CDR3 sequence reads: CASSPRDF. CDR3 nucleotides: TGTGCCAGCAGCCCCCGGGACTTC.

The chain carries TRBV20-1 and TRBJ2-5; 10 bases fit TRBD1. The length of the CDR3 is 12 residues. The junction had 3 bases not matched to a gene; V was cut back by 7 bases and J by 4 bases. Germline CDR1 DFQATT, CDR2 SNEGSKA (reference sequence). This CDR3 is CSGRTGGETQYF. The CDR3 DNA sequence: TGCAGTGGACGGACAGGGGGAGAGACCCAGTACTTC.

CDR3 region: CASSPLGTVNTEAFF. In nucleotides, the CDR3 is TGTGCCAGCAGCCCCCTCGGGACGGTGAACACTGAAGCTTTCTTT. V and J are TRBV7-9 and TRBJ1-1; tentatively, D is TRBD1 (5 bases). Germline V gene sequence: CDR1 SEHNR, CDR2 FQNEAQ (reference sequence). The CDR3 covers 15 residues. The V gene lost 5 bases and the J gene lost 0 bases, with 13 bases spanning the gap.

This chain connects TRBV9 to TRBJ1-4; TRBD1 might be the D (5 bases). This CDR3 is built from 14 residues. Looked up from germline, CDR1 is SGDLS and CDR2 is YYNGEE. Between the trimmed V and J ends, which lost 4 bases and 7 bases, there was a span of 14 bases. The CDR3 coding sequence is TGTGCCAGCAGCCCGGGACTATATGCTGAAAAACTGTTTTTT. Amino acids: CASSPGLYAEKLFF.

As for this clonotype: It may be a read error: a sequence one base away is much more abundant. V usage is TRBV2 and J usage is TRBJ2-7; no reliable D call. CDR3 length equals 15 residues. Germline V gene data show CDR1 as SNHLY and CDR2 as FYNNEI. As DNA, the CDR3 is TGTGCCAGCAGTGAGGTACCGCAGCCTTCCTACGAGCAGTGCTTC. It encodes CASSEVPQPSYEQCF.

This rearrangement joins TRBV28 to TRBJ2-5; a possible D gene is TRBD2 (7 bases). The V gene lost 3 bases and the J gene lost 9 bases, with 20 bases spanning the gap. In germline, CDR1 is MDHEN, CDR2 SYDVKM. CDR3 length: 15 amino acids. The CDR3 reads CASSFGGGAKESQYF. CDR3 DNA: TGTGCCAGCAGTTTTGGTGGGGGGGCGAAGGAGTCCCAGTACTTC.

With regard to this clonotype: A much bigger clone sits one base away, suggesting this may be a read error. The conserved phenylalanine or tryptophan normally closing the CDR3 is absent here, so this likely arose from a read error. The chain joins TRBV20-1 to TRBJ2-5; D is unresolved. The CDR3 runs to 11 residues. V was shortened by 6 bases and J by 4 bases, with 9 bases between the two germline ends. The germline V gene has CDR1 DFQATT and CDR2 SNEGSKA (reference sequence). The CDR3 bases are TGCAGTGCCTGGGTCGGAGAGACCCAGTACCTC. The encoded protein is CSAWVGETQYL.

This clonotype was seen ten or more times. The gene calls are TRBV7-9 and TRBJ1-2; 7 bases are a match to TRBD1. CDR3 length: 15 residues. The V and J ends lost 5 bases and 4 bases, in that order; junction bases with no gene match: 10. CDR1 is SEHNR, CDR2 FQNEAQ, per germline (reference sequence). The CDR3 nucleotides are TGTGCCAGCAGCGCCACAGGGGTTGGGATCTATGGCTACACCTTC. Encoded protein: CASSATGVGIYGYTF. The full variable domain, its missing parts supplied by reference TRBV7-9 and TRBJ1-2, is DTGVSQNPRHKITKRGQNVTFRCDPISEHNRLYWYRQTLGQGPEFLTYFQNEAQLEKSRLLSDRFSAERPKGSFSTLEIQRTEQGDSAMYLCASSATGVGIYGYTFGSGTRLTVV.